Sequencing of this T cell receptor beta chain was carried out in a study of CD8+CD57+ T cells in acquired aplastic anemia (dated by TCRdb to 2016 to 2018). With regard to the full study: Extracted DNA from sorted CD4+ and CD8+ cells averaged around 2.9 ug, ranging from roughly 0.19 to 27.4 ug. A CD8+CD57+ expansion meant a frequency higher than the mean frequency seen in healthy subjects.

Broad study findings and their caveats: About 28 CD8+ CDR3 sequences were found in both patients and controls but appeared to be highly expressed in patients and within the immunodominant clones of the patients. Patients and healthy controls showed no significant difference in CD8+ Simpson's diversity (P=0.060).

This clonotype appeared many times. Which antigen it targets is not known. Within one base of it there is no much larger clone, and no base qualities were kept. Expansion of CD8+CD57+ cells had been shown by flow cytometry in the patients chosen for sequencing. All patients had severe acquired aplastic anemia diagnosed by International Study of Aplastic Anemia and Agranulocytosis and Camitta criteria. At the time blood was sampled, none of the patients had received any therapy. The study deep-sequenced TCR repertoires of sorted CD4+ and CD8+ blood T cells from severe aplastic anemia patients and healthy subjects. Patients were enrolled under clinicaltrials.gov protocols 00001620, 01623167, 00001397, 00071045, 00081523 and 00961064 in the USA. Ficoll-Paque density gradient centrifugation was used to isolate peripheral blood mononuclear cells. Before DNA extraction, CD4+ and CD8+ T cells were sorted with FACS or magnetic beads.

Reading from cysteine to phenylalanine, the CDR3 counts 15 amino acids. Only the CDR3 part of the read is kept: 45 bases, read in frame from the first base. The V end gives up 6 bases and the J end 4 bases, leaving 12 bases in the junction not matched to a gene. The germline V gene encodes CDR1 DFQATT and CDR2 SNEGSKA (reference sequence). Genomic DNA served as template for TCR beta VDJ combination and CDR3 sequence profiling. TCR repertoire sequencing was run on an Illumina HiSeq 2000. The study's own analysis went as follows. TRBV/TRBJ rearrangement plots, CDR3 size and DJ length profiles, and Simpson's diversity index were used to assess repertoires. The immunodominant clone was defined as the most abundant DNA sequence in deep sequencing data. CDR3 amino acid sequences were checked for sharing between subjects and were compared against published repertoires and the VDJdb database. TCRdb's own reprocessing of the public reads used fastp at Q25 and MiXCR and kept productive beta chains. Every CDR3 protein is listed once, alongside the most common genes and DNA of its rows. TCRdb, not the authors, supplied the V and J calls. This sample gives around 430,000 distinct CDR3 sequences in total; roughly 34% of them show up just once. The biggest ten clones account for roughly 0.89% of the sample.

The source material was sorted CD4+, CD8+, or CD8+CD57+ T cells (not recorded which) from PBMCs. This receptor chain uses TRBV20-1 and TRBJ2-7, and TRBD2 matches 10 of the central bases. The TCR sequence derives from a human donor with aplastic anemia. The nucleotides are TGCAGTGCCCAAACCTTAGCGGGAGGCCGTTACGAGCAGTACTTC. It is translated as CSAQTLAGGRYEQYF.